This T cell receptor (beta chain) was found in a study of blood T cell repertoires in COVID-19. As for the study in general: There were acute and convalescent COVID-19 samples, and they came from the United States, Italy and Spain. Sources were T cells, B-cell-depleted T cells, or PBMCs; the material itself was cDNA or gDNA.

The CDR3 runs to 13 residues. Looked up from germline, CDR1 is KGHSH and CDR2 is LQKENI. The J segment lost 5 bases and the V segment lost 5 bases, leaving 3 bases of the junction unmatched. Per the original methods: Cell counts per sample came from amplifying reference gene primers. Profiling relied on immunoSEQ multiplex PCR, and the TCRdb table lists in-frame clones only, not all of them. The D gene and trimming were derived from the DNA, and the V and J assignments and clone size from that table. The profile shows roughly 30,000 clones, around 92% of them singletons. This rearrangement joins TRBV18 to TRBJ2-3; 8 bases line up with TRBD2. The sequenced sample consisted of peripheral blood. The TCR comes from a human donor in a cohort sampled during active COVID-19. The CDR3 region has the DNA TGTGCCAGCTCAACGGGAGGGCTAGATACGCAGTATTTT. Its protein product is CASSTGGLDTQYF.